The text below deals with one TCR beta chain. Its antigen remains undetermined. The sample holds no much larger clone one base away, and base qualities are not on file. V is cut back by 5 bases and J by 16 bases, with 13 bases in the junction unmatched. In the germline V gene, CDR1 corresponds to MNHEY and CDR2 to SVGEGT. Reading from cysteine to phenylalanine, the CDR3 counts 13 amino acids. Only CDR3 DNA is held: 39 bases, read in frame from base 1. Per the publication, the time point label means: baseline before first vaccination. Vaccinee samples were obtained from the UK trials COV001 and COV002, which included a single-blind randomized controlled phase 2/3 trial of AZD1222 (ChAdOx1 nCoV-19) in healthy adults. For TCRbeta chain sequencing, PBMC samples were collected from trial participants at day 0 and at day 28 after the second dose. The data belong to a study of T cell responses to AZD1222 COVID-19 vaccine (dated by TCRdb to the early 2020s). For context, the study as a whole: Because spike-specific TCR depth and breadth did not differ between the two schedules, AZD1222 recipients who got a second dose at roughly 4 weeks were pooled with those who got a second dose at roughly 12 weeks. A total of under 250 trial participants underwent TCR sequencing, of whom more than 200 had received two doses of AZD1222 and around 26 had received two doses of the MenACWY control vaccine. Trial participants were enrolled into age subgroups of 18-55, 56-69 and 70-plus years, which contained 148, 28 and 57 TCR-sequenced participants, respectively.

Results the study describes overall, beyond this receptor: Participants were mostly white British and included more females than males, and it was suggested by the authors that clonal diversity may have been underestimated. A significant rise in spike-specific TCR breadth and depth was observed after two AZD1222 doses relative to day 0 and relative to MenACWY recipients. Reportedly, almost half of the unique spike-specific TCRs recognized epitopes lying outside the regions that are mutated in the B.1.351 and B.1.1.7 variants. Only 5 to 7 AZD1222 recipients were SARS-CoV-2 seropositive at baseline, limiting conclusions about previously exposed vaccinees. Vaccine-associated CD4 TCRs spanned the whole spike protein, with dominant responses in regions 160-218 and 743-854. In the small 56-69-year group, the increase in depth fell short of significance, most likely because of low power. Because no day 14 peak-response samples were available, the repertoires could be characterized only after the peak T cell response.

The CDR3 regions of human TCRbeta chains were analyzed by immunosequencing. The authors' pipeline ran thus. Repertoire TCRs were matched against a reference library of SARS-CoV-2-specific TCRs generated with the MIRA antigen-specificity platform. Breadth was defined as the fraction of unique TCRs that were SARS-CoV-2-associated. Depth was defined as the fraction of total T cells that were SARS-CoV-2-associated. Using the MIRA data, each spike-specific TCR was mapped to the spike region that the TCR reacts to and placed in a CD4 or CD8 class. Log10-transformed breadth and depth values were compared by one-way ANOVA with Sidak's multiple comparisons tests. The table comes from immuneACCESS by way of TCRdb, which keeps in-frame sequences with V and J called. Part of the clones is missing from these tables; in studies checked, under half for an unresolved V gene and the rest for unknown reasons. For V, J and clone size, that table is used; D and trimming come from the DNA. For this sample there are some 120,000 clones; about nine tenths appear just once. Jointly, the top ten make up just over 7% of the sample.

The source material was peripheral blood, sampled on day 0 of AZD1222 vaccination. This clonotype was obtained from an adult in good health. The chain joins TRBV6-2 or TRBV6-3 to TRBJ1-4, and TRBD1 aligns with 7 junction nucleotides. The base sequence is TGTGCCAGCAGTCCCGGACAGGCCACCGCGTCGTTTTTT. It translates as CASSPGQATASFF.